Listed below are T cell receptor beta chains from one sample, sequenced in a study of metastatic and nonmetastatic thyroid tumors. Using MiXCR, TCRdb re-called clones from the PCR reads. The sample consists of around 30,000 clones, around 22% of them appearing once. The specimen sequenced was blood. These receptors came from a female donor with papillary thyroid cancer or a benign thyroid nodule (not recorded which). Some clones in this sample may be carry-over from other donors' samples. CDR3s include the opening cysteine and the closing phenylalanine or tryptophan. Fields, in order: clone size, V gene, J gene, D gene, CDR3 DNA, CDR3 protein. A D gene is named only where the DNA matches it firmly. Size is stated as once, few or many counts, or a class when the clone is expanded.

abundance: many; v_gene: TRBV3-1; j_gene: TRBJ2-7; d_gene: TRBD2; CDR3nt: TGTGCCAGCAGCCAATCTGTCGGGAGGGCCGCGGGAGAGCAGTACTTC; CDR3aa: CASSQSVGRAAGEQYF
abundance: once; v_gene: TRBV5-1; j_gene: TRBJ2-3; d_gene: TRBD1; CDR3nt: TGCGCCAGCAGCTACGACAGGGTCACAGATACGCATTCTTTT; CDR3aa: CASSYDRVTDTHSF
abundance: many; v_gene: TRBV19; j_gene: TRBJ1-2; d_gene: -; CDR3nt: TGTGCCAGTAGTATAGGTCCGCTGATATACTATGGCTACACCTTC; CDR3aa: CASSIGPLIYYGYTF
abundance: many; v_gene: TRBV6-1; j_gene: TRBJ2-1; d_gene: TRBD2; CDR3nt: TGTGCCAGCACCCCGGGACTAGCGGACAATGAGCAGTTCTTC; CDR3aa: CASTPGLADNEQFF
abundance: few; v_gene: TRBV24-1; j_gene: TRBJ2-3; d_gene: -; CDR3nt: TGTGCCACCGCACAGACTAGCACAGATACGCAGTATTTT; CDR3aa: CATAQTSTDTQYF
abundance: many; v_gene: TRBV28; j_gene: TRBJ2-3; d_gene: -; CDR3nt: TGTGCCAGCAGTTTATATCAGGGGAGTGGGACAGATACGCAGTATTTT; CDR3aa: CASSLYQGSGTDTQYF
abundance: medium-sized; v_gene: TRBV19; j_gene: TRBJ1-6; d_gene: -; CDR3nt: TGTGCCAGTAGAAGGACGAATAATTCACCCCTCCACTTT; CDR3aa: CASRRTNNSPLHF
abundance: once; v_gene: TRBV30; j_gene: TRBJ2-5; d_gene: -; CDR3nt: TGTGCCTGGAGTGTCGTGATCCAAGGGACCCAGTACTTC; CDR3aa: CAWSVVIQGTQYF
abundance: medium-sized; v_gene: TRBV15; j_gene: TRBJ2-7; d_gene: TRBD2; CDR3nt: TGTGCCACCAGCAGAGTGGTCGGGCGGGGGACCTACGAGCAGTACTTC; CDR3aa: CATSRVVGRGTYEQYF
abundance: many; v_gene: TRBV4-1; j_gene: TRBJ2-1; d_gene: TRBD2; CDR3nt: TGCGCCAGCAGCCAAGAGGGTCTATCTAGCGGGAGTCATCCCCGATACAATGAGCAGTTCTTC; CDR3aa: CASSQEGLSSGSHPRYNEQFF